This TCR beta chain originates from a study of shared clonotypes between healthy human individuals. A word on this clone: The antigen remains unidentified.

Study conclusions and caveats: Clonotype sharing across several donors was observed for 4% to 5.5% of naive CD4 clonotypes. Non-shared clonotypes had lower generation probabilities than clonotypes shared by all four sorted-subset donors. Expectations were that clonotype sharing among donors would be affected by sequencing depth.

The study separated CD4+ cells into CD45RA+ naive and CD45RA-negative memory subsets. The table came from immunoSEQ multiplex PCR; TCRdb's copy has only in-frame clones and leaves some out. Found here are 150,000 to 200,000 clones, around 93% of them singletons; the top ten hold approximately 0.07%. The V end was cut by 3 bases, the J end by 0 bases, with 9 bases between. The CDR3 runs to 15 residues. CDR1 and CDR2 (germline): MNHEY, SMNVEV (reference sequence). This sequence originates from a woman aged 25 to 39 in good health. Input material: naive CD4+ T cells sorted from blood. Subset given: CD45RA+ positively selected. The chain uses TRBV27 and TRBJ1-3; D perhaps matches TRBD1 (6 bases). The CDR3, as DNA: TGTGCCAGCAGTTTGACAGGACCCTCTGGAAACACCATATATTTT. This gives the protein CASSLTGPSGNTIYF.